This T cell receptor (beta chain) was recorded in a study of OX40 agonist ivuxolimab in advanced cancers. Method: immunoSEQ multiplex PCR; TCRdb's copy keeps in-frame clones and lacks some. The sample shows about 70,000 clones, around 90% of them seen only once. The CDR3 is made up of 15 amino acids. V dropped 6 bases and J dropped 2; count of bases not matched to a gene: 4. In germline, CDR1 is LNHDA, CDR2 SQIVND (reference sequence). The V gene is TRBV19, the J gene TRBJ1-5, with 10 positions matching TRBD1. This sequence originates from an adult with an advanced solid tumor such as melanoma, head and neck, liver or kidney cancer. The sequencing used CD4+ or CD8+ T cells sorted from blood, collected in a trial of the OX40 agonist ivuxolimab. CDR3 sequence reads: CASRTDRGRNQPQHF. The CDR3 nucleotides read TGTGCCAGTAGGACAGACAGGGGGCGCAATCAGCCCCAGCATTTT.